These T cell receptor beta chains were read from a single sample in a study of patients and donors after allogeneic stem cell transplantation. TCRdb re-called the RT-PCR reads with MiXCR, one entry per CDR3 protein. The table has about 410,000 distinct CDR3 sequences, approximately 16% seen once. The specimen sequenced was blood, either unsorted or a sorted T cell fraction (not recorded which). The receptors were gathered from a human donor who was either an allogeneic HSCT recipient or a stem cell or donor lymphocyte infusion donor (not recorded which). It is not recorded whose cells these are; they may come from a transplant donor. CDR3s include the opening cysteine and the closing phenylalanine or tryptophan. The D gene is left open where the match is weak. Clone size is given for some rows only: seen once, a few or many times, or a class if the clone is expanded.

V gene	D gene	clone size	J gene	CDR3 DNA	CDR3 protein
TRBV6-1	.	few	TRBJ2-7	TGTGCCAGCACCCCGAGGCAGAGCTCCTACGAGCAGTACTTC	CASTPRQSSYEQYF
TRBV2	.	.	TRBJ2-1	TGTGCCAGCAGCCGTGAGAGGGGACACTACAATGAGCAGTTCTTC	CASSRERGHYNEQFF
TRBV28	TRBD1	few	TRBJ1-1	TGTGCCAGCATCCGGGAGCAGGGGGATAAAGCTTTCTTT	CASIREQGDKAFF
TRBV2	TRBD2	.	TRBJ2-5	TGTGCCAGCGGTGCGGGAGGGACACACCAAGAGACCCAGTACTTC	CASGAGGTHQETQYF
TRBV12-3/TRBV12-4	.	many	TRBJ1-2	TGTGCCAGCATTGGGTCCTATGGCTACACCTTC	CASIGSYGYTF
TRBV6-1	.	.	TRBJ1-1	TGTGCCAGCAGTGATGCAGCGATAACTGAAGCTTTCTTT	CASSDAAITEAFF
TRBV2	.	.	TRBJ2-1	TGTGCCAGCAGGAAGGGGGGCTCCTACAATGAGCAGTTCTTC	CASRKGGSYNEQFF
TRBV7-2	.	few	TRBJ1-4	TGTGCCAGCAGCTTGCGGGTCGGGGAAAAACTGTTTTTT	CASSLRVGEKLFF
TRBV29-1	.	many	TRBJ1-1	TGCAGCGTTCGGGTGGCTGAAGCTTTCTTT	CSVRVAEAFF
TRBV6-5	.	.	TRBJ2-5	TGTGCCAGCAGTTACGCAAGCGGAAGGGTAGAGACCCAGTACTTC	CASSYASGRVETQYF
TRBV6-1	TRBD1	.	TRBJ1-5	TGTGCCAGCAGCCGGGGGGGACAGGGAGGGAGTCAGCCCCAGCATTTT	CASSRGGQGGSQPQHF
TRBV11-1	.	.	TRBJ2-4	TGTGCCAGCAGCTCAGGGGTAGACGGAATACTAGCCAAAAACATTCAGTACTTC	CASSSGVDGILAKNIQYF
TRBV6-2/TRBV6-3	TRBD2	few	TRBJ2-7	TGTGCCAGCAGTTACCTAGCGGGACCCTACGAGCAGTACTTC	CASSYLAGPYEQYF
TRBV6-1	TRBD2	.	TRBJ2-4	TGTGCCAGCAGTGACGGGTCAGCAGCGGGAGGGCCTCCCTTAAACTTC	CASSDGSAAGGPPLNF
TRBV12-3/TRBV12-4	TRBD1	few	TRBJ1-2	TGTGCCAGCAGTCAGAACCCAACAGGGGCCTATGGCTACACCTTC	CASSQNPTGAYGYTF
TRBV7-3	.	.	TRBJ2-6	TGTGCCAGCAGCTTATTTCTCGGATCTGGGGCCAACGTCCTGACTTTC	CASSLFLGSGANVLTF
TRBV6-5	.	.	TRBJ2-3	TGTGCCAGCAGTTACATGGATACGCAGTATTTT	CASSYMDTQYF
TRBV4-2	.	few	TRBJ1-1	TGTGCCAGCAGCCAAGATAAATTTACAGGGAGAGCTTTCTTT	CASSQDKFTGRAFF
TRBV29-1	.	few	TRBJ1-2	TGCAGCACGGTCCCTAACTATGGCTACACCTTC	CSTVPNYGYTF
TRBV4-3	.	.	TRBJ1-2	TGCGCCAGCAGCCCAATTACGGGGGGCGGGGACTATGGCTACACCTTC	CASSPITGGGDYGYTF
TRBV27	.	many	TRBJ2-1	TGTGCCAGCAGTTTACTTGGGGGCAATGAGCAGTTCTTC	CASSLLGGNEQFF
TRBV10-3	.	few	TRBJ2-2	TGTGCCATCACGCCTATATCTGGCGGGGAGCTGTTTTTT	CAITPISGGELFF
TRBV4-3	.	many	TRBJ2-3	TGCGCCAGCAGCCCAGGGGGCACAGATACGCAGTATTTT	CASSPGGTDTQYF
TRBV4-2	TRBD2	.	TRBJ2-3	TGTGCCAGCAGCCAAGAAGGCGGGAGCGGTGCAGATACGCAGTATTTT	CASSQEGGSGADTQYF
TRBV2	.	.	TRBJ2-5	TGTGCCAGCAGTGCCTATTTGCAGGCGGAGACCCAGTACTTC	CASSAYLQAETQYF
TRBV20-1	TRBD2	.	TRBJ2-7	TGCAGTGCTAGAGATCGTAGCGGGACTGTCTACGAGCAGTACTTC	CSARDRSGTVYEQYF
TRBV9	TRBD2	few	TRBJ2-1	TGTGCCAGCAGCGCTAGCGGGGGCGACGGGGATGAGCAGTTCTTC	CASSASGGDGDEQFF
TRBV20-1	.	few	TRBJ1-6	TGCAGTGCTAGGGCAGATAATTCACCCCTCCACTTT	CSARADNSPLHF
TRBV20-1	.	.	TRBJ1-2	TGCAGTGCTATCCTAGGGGGGGCCCCCGGAGAAGGCTACACCTTC	CSAILGGAPGEGYTF
TRBV7-3	TRBD1	few	TRBJ2-6	TGTGCCAGCAGCTTATTTCCGGGACAGACAGTGGCTGGGGCCAACGTCCTGACTTTC	CASSLFPGQTVAGANVLTF
TRBV7-2	.	.	TRBJ2-7	TGTGCCAGCAGCTTAGCAAGCGGGTACCCCCGGGAGCAGTACTTC	CASSLASGYPREQYF
TRBV20-1	.	.	TRBJ2-1	TGCAGTGCTAGAAAGTCGGGCTCCTACAATGAGCAGTTCTTC	CSARKSGSYNEQFF
TRBV7-9	.	few	TRBJ2-3	TGTGCCAGCAGCTTAGAGTCCAGCCGAGATACGCAGTATTTT	CASSLESSRDTQYF
TRBV19	TRBD1	.	TRBJ1-6	TGTGCCAGTAGTGCACCAAGAACAGGGGCTGATTCACCCCTCCACTTT	CASSAPRTGADSPLHF
TRBV6-1	.	few	TRBJ1-5	TGTGCCAGCAGTACCAGGGTTAGCAATCAGCCCCAGCATTTT	CASSTRVSNQPQHF
TRBV14	.	.	TRBJ1-2	TGTGCCAGCAGCCAAGGAGGGTTCTATGGCTACACCTTC	CASSQGGFYGYTF
TRBV25-1	.	.	TRBJ2-1	TGTGCCAGCAGTGTGGGAGTTGAGCAGTTCTTC	CASSVGVEQFF
TRBV7-8	.	.	TRBJ2-7	TGTGCCAGCAGCCCCCCTATACTTTCCTACGAGCAGTACTTC	CASSPPILSYEQYF
TRBV10-2	.	.	TRBJ1-1	TGCGCCAGCGCGAAGCAGGGCAGGAACACTGAAGCTTTCTTT	CASAKQGRNTEAFF
TRBV12-3/TRBV12-4	TRBD1	.	TRBJ1-4	TGTGCCAGCAGGCTTGCCGGGACAGGGGAAAAACTGTTTTTT	CASRLAGTGEKLFF
TRBV6-4	TRBD2	.	TRBJ2-1	TGTGCCAGCAGTGACGGCCGAGAGTTTGAGCGGGAGAACCACAATGAGCAGTTCTTC	CASSDGREFERENHNEQFF
TRBV3-1	TRBD1	many	TRBJ1-4	TGTGCCAGCAGCCTGCGGACAGGGGCTAATGAAAAACTGTTTTTT	CASSLRTGANEKLFF
TRBV3-1	.	many	TRBJ2-5	TGTGCCAGCAGCCAAGAACAGGGCGGATGGGAGACCCAGTACTTC	CASSQEQGGWETQYF
TRBV9	.	few	TRBJ2-5	TGTGCCAGCAGCGGAAGGTACCAAGAGACCCAGTACTTC	CASSGRYQETQYF
TRBV20-1	TRBD1	many	TRBJ2-2	TGCAGTGCCCGACCGTGGACAGGGTCCACCGGGGAGCTGTTTTTT	CSARPWTGSTGELFF
TRBV20-1	.	.	TRBJ2-2	TGCAGTGCCCGGGTCGGGGGCGCCACCGGGGAGCTGTTTTTT	CSARVGGATGELFF
TRBV20-1	TRBD2	.	TRBJ2-5	TGCAGTGCTAGAGCCTCGGGACTAGCGGGGGGGCGAGAGACCCAGTACTTC	CSARASGLAGGRETQYF
TRBV5-1	.	few	TRBJ2-2	TGCGCCTCGGGCGGGAACACCGGGGAGCTGTTTTTT	CASGGNTGELFF
TRBV20-1	.	few	TRBJ2-7	TGCAGTGCTCTGGCATCCTACGAGCAGTACTTC	CSALASYEQYF
TRBV2	.	.	TRBJ1-4	TGTGCCAGCAGTTACGGACAGAATGAAAAACTGTTTTTT	CASSYGQNEKLFF
TRBV5-1	TRBD2	.	TRBJ2-7	TGCGCCAGCAGCTTTTCGGGTAGCGGGGCCCCCGAGCAGTACTTC	CASSFSGSGAPEQYF
TRBV4-3	.	few	TRBJ2-7	TGCGCCAGCAGGTACGATATAGAGACCTACGAGCAGTACTTC	CASRYDIETYEQYF
TRBV29-1	.	.	TRBJ1-2	TGCAGCGTTGTGAGCGGCCTGAACTATGGCTACACCTTC	CSVVSGLNYGYTF